This T cell receptor (beta chain) was profiled in a study of memory CD4+ T cells and cytomegalovirus serostatus. Sequencing used immunoSEQ multiplex PCR; TCRdb keeps in-frame clones, though not all of them. Among approximately 41,000 clones listed, 75% to 85% were seen once. V gave up 0 bases and J gave up 5 bases; unmatched junction bases: 4. The CDR3 loop spans 15 amino acids. Germline CDR1 and CDR2: SGHRS and YFSETQ. The sort gate was single viable CD3+CD4+CD8-CD45RO+ cells for memory CD4+ T cells. Sequencing was performed on memory CD4+ T cells from blood. The TCR comes from an adult in good health and CMV-seronegative. This chain connects TRBV5-1 to TRBJ2-2, with TRBD1 matching over 7 bases. The CDR3, as DNA: TGCGCCAGCAGCTTGGGCTCCAGGGGGACCGGGGAGCTGTTTTTT. It specifies CASSLGSRGTGELFF.